The sequence of this T cell receptor beta chain was determined in a study of tumor-infiltrating lymphocytes in primary liver carcinoma. Per germline, CDR1 SQVTM and CDR2 ANQGSEA. There are 14 residues in the CDR3. Unsorted bulk tissue (roughly 19-30 mg) underwent RNA and DNA co-extraction. The investigators made TCR beta cDNA from about 0.45 ug total RNA, using a constant-region primer. For TCR beta, libraries were produced by three nested multiplex PCR rounds using slightly modified ARM-PCR. The two initial PCR rounds, about 9 cycles each, used TRBV1-TRBV30 forward and C-beta reverse primers. TCRdb reprocessed the multiplex PCR reads with MiXCR, giving one entry per CDR3 protein. Of fewer than 200,000 distinct CDR3 sequences in the sample, around four fifths were seen once. As to this clonotype: Its ends do not fully match the called genes, so a read error is possible.

The material sequenced was tumor tissue from primary liver carcinoma. The receptor comes from a man aged 35-49 years with primary liver carcinoma and hepatitis B virus infection. V and J are TRBV29-1 and TRBJ1-1; D is possibly TRBD1 (5 bases). The CDR3 sequence: CSSRRGGVDTEALF. In nucleotides, the CDR3 is TGCAGCAGCCGCCGGGGGGGGGTGGACACTGAAGCTCTCTTT.